This T cell receptor beta chain emerged from a study of T-cell reconstitution after alpha-beta-depleted transplantation in children. TCRbeta library preparation incorporated unique molecular identifiers. Each CDR3 protein is one row after TCRdb ran MiXCR on the PCR reads. The profile shows about 980,000 distinct CDR3 sequences, about 29% of them singletons. There are 15 residues in the CDR3. This clonotype has only a few counts. What it binds is not known. Study-wide results and limits: Most T-cell counts and diversity one year after the transplant came from T cells that were newly produced. TCRbeta diversity was high at day 60 in some patients (a result of surviving recipient T cells and thymic progenitors). The origin of alpha-beta T cells about two months after transplant was reportedly several hundred expanded graft clones.

The TCR sequence derives from a boy in the first two years of life who had a stem cell transplant for SCID, so the T cells may come from the graft donor. The material sequenced was PBMCs, mostly from graft donor cells, taken 360 days after TCRalphabeta/CD19-depleted stem cell transplant. The V and J genes are TRBV21-1 and TRBJ2-2. TRBV21-1 is deemed a pseudogene. The CDR3 region has the DNA TGTGCCAGCAGCACGGGCAACCCGAACACCGGGGAGCTGTTTTTT. It specifies CASSTGNPNTGELFF.